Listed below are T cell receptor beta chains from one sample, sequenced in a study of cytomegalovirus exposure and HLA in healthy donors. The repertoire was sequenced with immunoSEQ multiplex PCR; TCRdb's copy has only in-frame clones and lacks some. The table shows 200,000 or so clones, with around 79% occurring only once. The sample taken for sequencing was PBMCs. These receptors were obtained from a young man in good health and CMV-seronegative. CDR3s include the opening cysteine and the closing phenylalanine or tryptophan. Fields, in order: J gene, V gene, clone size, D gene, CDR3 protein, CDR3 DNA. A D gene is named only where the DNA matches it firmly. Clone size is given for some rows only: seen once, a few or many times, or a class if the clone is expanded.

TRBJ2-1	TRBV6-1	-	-	CASSERGIWDEQFF	TGTGCCAGCAGTGAACGCGGGATTTGGGATGAGCAGTTCTTC
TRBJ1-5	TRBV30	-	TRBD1	CAWSVDRTGGEGNQPQHF	TGTGCCTGGAGTGTAGATAGAACAGGGGGCGAGGGCAATCAGCCCCAGCATTTT
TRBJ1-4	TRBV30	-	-	CAWSRQVNEKLFF	TGTGCCTGGTCTCGGCAGGTCAATGAAAAACTGTTTTTT
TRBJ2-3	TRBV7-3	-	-	CASSQGDRTDTQYF	TGTGCCAGCAGCCAAGGGGATCGAACAGATACGCAGTATTTT
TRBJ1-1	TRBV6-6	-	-	CASSYDRGGTEAFF	TGTGCCAGCAGTTACGACCGAGGGGGCACTGAAGCTTTCTTT
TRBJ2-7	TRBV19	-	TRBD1	CASSISRTGSYEQYF	TGTGCCAGTAGTATTTCCAGGACAGGTTCCTACGAGCAGTACTTC
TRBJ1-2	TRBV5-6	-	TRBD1	CASSKPGGALGGYTF	TGTGCCAGCAGTAAGCCAGGGGGCGCGTTAGGTGGCTACACCTTC
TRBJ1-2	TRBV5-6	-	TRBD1	CASSLADRGRSGYTF	TGTGCCAGCAGCTTGGCTGACAGGGGGCGGTCTGGCTACACCTTC
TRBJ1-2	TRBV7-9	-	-	CSSSPRDPTYYGYTF	TGTTCCAGCAGCCCCAGGGATCCGACGTACTATGGCTACACCTTC
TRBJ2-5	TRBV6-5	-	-	CASSYTGSPYQETQYF	TGTGCCAGCAGTTATACAGGGTCCCCCTACCAAGAGACCCAGTACTTC
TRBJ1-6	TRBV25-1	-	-	CASSESVSYNSPLHF	TGTGCCAGCAGTGAATCAGTCTCCTATAATTCACCCCTCCACTTT
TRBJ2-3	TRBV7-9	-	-	CASSLTGTGTDTQYF	TGTGCCAGCAGCTTAACCGGGACTGGCACAGATACGCAGTATTTT
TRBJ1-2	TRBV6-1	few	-	CASSPPGLGGYGYTF	TGTGCCAGCAGTCCCCCGGGGCTCGGGGGGTATGGCTACACCTTC
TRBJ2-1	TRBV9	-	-	CASSEFAGSFLFEQFF	TGTGCCAGCAGCGAGTTCGCGGGGTCGTTCCTGTTTGAGCAGTTCTTC
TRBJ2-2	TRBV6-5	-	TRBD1	CASSSGQGADGELFF	TGTGCCAGCAGTTCGGGACAGGGGGCGGACGGGGAGCTGTTTTTT
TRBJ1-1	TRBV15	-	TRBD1	CATSSHRGGTEAFF	TGTGCCACCAGCAGCCACAGGGGCGGCACTGAAGCTTTCTTT
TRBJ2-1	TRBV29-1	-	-	CSVDRVGEQFF	TGCAGCGTTGACCGGGTCGGGGAGCAGTTCTTC
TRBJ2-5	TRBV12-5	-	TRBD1	CASGLVRQGARETQYF	TGTGCTAGTGGTTTGGTCCGACAGGGGGCGCGGGAGACCCAGTACTTC
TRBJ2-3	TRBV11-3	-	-	CASSYLAGPTDTQYF	TGTGCCAGCAGCTACCTGGCGGGACCCACAGATACGCAGTATTTT
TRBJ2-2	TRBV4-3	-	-	CASSQDLRVQTERELFF	TGCGCCAGCAGCCAAGATCTCAGGGTCCAAACTGAAAGGGAGCTGTTTTTT
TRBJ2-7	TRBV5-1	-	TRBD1	CASSRDRDRGYEQYF	TGCGCCAGCAGTCGAGACCGGGACAGGGGCTACGAGCAGTACTTC
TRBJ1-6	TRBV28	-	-	CASSPWGGDGSPLHF	TGTGCCAGCAGTCCATGGGGAGGGGATGGTTCACCCCTCCACTTT
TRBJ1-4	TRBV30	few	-	CAWSVPGGTRSEKLFF	TGTGCCTGGAGTGTACCGGGGGGGACACGGAGTGAAAAACTGTTTTTT
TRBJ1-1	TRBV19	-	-	CASRVSGLVIEAFF	TGTGCCAGTAGGGTGTCAGGGCTGGTGATTGAAGCTTTCTTT
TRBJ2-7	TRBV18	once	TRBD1	CASSSDRGQSSYEQYF	TGTGCCAGCTCATCGGACAGGGGGCAGAGCTCCTACGAGCAGTACTTC
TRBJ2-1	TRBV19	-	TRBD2	CASSIDRSGLAGRLGNEQFF	TGTGCCAGTAGTATAGATCGATCGGGACTAGCGGGAAGGTTGGGCAATGAGCAGTTCTTC
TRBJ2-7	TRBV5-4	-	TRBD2	CASSLAGREGDYEQYF	TGTGCCAGCAGCTTGGCCGGGCGGGAGGGCGATTACGAGCAGTACTTC
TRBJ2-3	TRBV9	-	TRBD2	CASSESTSGGGTDTQYF	TGTGCCAGCAGCGAATCGACTAGCGGGGGCGGCACAGATACGCAGTATTTT
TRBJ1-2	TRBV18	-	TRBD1	CASSPTGGADYGYTF	TGTGCCAGCTCCCCCACAGGGGGCGCGGACTATGGCTACACCTTC
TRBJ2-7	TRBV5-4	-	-	CASSYGTPGEQYF	TGTGCCAGCAGCTATGGGACTCCAGGGGAGCAGTACTTC
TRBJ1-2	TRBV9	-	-	CASSVNSVYGYTF	TGTGCCAGCAGCGTAAATTCAGTCTATGGCTACACCTTC
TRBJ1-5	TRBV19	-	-	CASSHAAGGNQPQHF	TGTGCCAGTAGTCATGCCGCAGGGGGCAATCAGCCCCAGCATTTT